This T cell receptor beta chain was captured in a study of blood T cell repertoires in COVID-19. The participants were between roughly 18 and 89 years old and came from fewer than 25 US areas. Participant-given clinical history determined each cohort assignment. This CDR3 has 19 residues. J gave up 5 bases and V 2 bases, and 12 bases lay outside the gene matches. Per germline, CDR1 SGHRS and CDR2 YFSETQ. Authors' processing steps: Estimation of nucleated cell counts relied on the amplification of reference gene primers. Sequenced by immunoSEQ multiplex PCR; TCRdb stores in-frame clones only, minus some. The DNA gave D and trimming, while V, J and clone size come from that table. The sample lists under 250,000 clones, 83% occurring once.

This chain connects TRBV5-1 to TRBJ2-5, with 16 bases that match TRBD2. The sample consisted of PBMCs or T cells enriched from blood (not recorded which). This TCR was sampled from a woman aged 40 to 50 who had been exposed to COVID-19. CDR3 amino acids: CASSFNYGTSGGAAETQYF. CDR3 in DNA: TGCGCCAGCAGCTTCAATTACGGGACTAGCGGGGGGGCCGCTGAGACCCAGTACTTC.